These 25 T cell receptor beta chains originate from one sample sequenced in a study of beta chain features in type 1 diabetes. Findings and limits, study-wide: Moderately but significantly shorter TCRB CDR3s were found in Type 1 diabetes patients in all four CD4+ subsets.

Sequencing targeted expressed TCRB transcripts, as all isolated RNA had been reverse transcribed. Sequencing was performed with immunoSEQ multiplex PCR; in TCRdb, only in-frame clones are kept and a portion is missing. Among 250,000 or so clones listed, roughly 20% were seen once. The antigens for these receptors are not known. Sequencing input: naive CD4+ T cells from blood. The source is a woman aged 40 to 50 with type 1 diabetes.

This clone was detected a few times. This chain uses TRBV7-2 with TRBJ1-5; maybe TRBD1 (6 bases). V lost 5 bases and J 7 bases, leaving 15 bases between the germline ends. The germline CDR1 and CDR2 sequences are SGHTA and FQGNSA. This CDR3 comprises 14 residues. CDR3 nucleotide sequence: TGTGCCAGCAGCGTACAGGGAGTGGGGCAGCCCCAGCATTTT. This gives the protein CASSVQGVGQPQHF. Together with reference TRBV7-2 and TRBJ1-5, the CDR3 gives the full variable domain: GAGVSQSPSNKVTEKGKDVELRCDPISGHTALYWYRQSLGQGLEFLIYFQGNSAPDKSGLPSDRFSAERTGGSVSTLTIQRTQQEDSAVYLCASSVQGVGQPQHFGDGTRLSIL.

This clone has more than one count but fewer than ten. The sample carries other DNA sequences with the same CDR3. V is TRBV27 and J is TRBJ1-6; D is undetermined. The germline CDR1 and CDR2 sequences are MNHEY and SMNVEV (reference sequence). V lost 3 bases and J 7 bases, leaving 4 bases between the germline ends. The CDR3 totals 12 residues. CDR3 region: CASSFLNSPLHF. In DNA form, the CDR3 reads TGTGCCAGCAGTTTTCTCAATTCACCCCTCCACTTT.

The V call is TRBV19, the J call TRBJ1-1; 7 positions agree with TRBD1. This CDR3 has 13 amino acids. The germline V gene encodes CDR1 LNHDA and CDR2 SQIVND (reference sequence). Losses at the gene ends were 3 bases for V and 3 bases for J; bases not matched to a gene: 1. CDR3 protein: CASSITGDTEAFF. CDR3 in DNA: TGTGCCAGTAGTATCACAGGGGACACTGAAGCTTTCTTT.

The genes are TRBV6-5 and TRBJ2-7; no clear D. This CDR3 has 15 residues. Per the germline V gene, CDR1 is MNHEY and CDR2 is SVGAGI. Trimming removed 0 bases at V and 1 base at J, with 10 bases between. DNA of the CDR3: TGTGCCAGCAGTTACTCGCCCGGTGATTCCTACGAGCAGTACTTC. Amino acids: CASSYSPGDSYEQYF.

Only a few counts were recorded for this clone. V usage is TRBV29-1 and J usage is TRBJ1-1, with TRBD1 as a possible D gene (6 bases). This CDR3 is built from 16 residues. Germline values: CDR1 SQVTM, CDR2 ANQGSEA. The ends were cut back, 1 base at V and 10 bases at J, with 25 bases in the middle. The chain's CDR3 is CSVEALLQWEGTRAFF. The CDR3 DNA reads TGCAGCGTTGAAGCCCTGTTACAGTGGGAAGGGACACGAGCTTTCTTT.

This sequence joins TRBV28 and TRBJ1-1, with a tentative D call TRBD1 (5 bases). CDR3 length: 14 residues. Germline loops: CDR1 MDHEN, CDR2 SYDVKM. Trimming stripped 7 bases from V and 5 bases from J, with 17 bases between. CDR3 amino acids: CASNPPDKGTEAFF. The CDR3 DNA sequence: TGTGCCAGCAACCCACCGGACAAAGGTACTGAAGCTTTCTTT.

This clone was seen only a few times. This chain connects TRBV4-1 to TRBJ1-4; no clear D gene. Germline lookup yields CDR1 MGHRA and CDR2 YSYEKL. The CDR3 has 16 residues. Trimming took 3 bases from V and 0 from J, leaving 11 bases between them. The CDR3 nucleotides read TGCGCCAGCAGCCACCCCGGGTTCTCAACTAATGAAAAACTGTTTTTT. It codes for CASSHPGFSTNEKLFF.

The CDR3 protein is CASSSWGLPEINEQFF. DNA for the CDR3: TGTGCCAGCAGCTCCTGGGGACTCCCGGAGATCAATGAGCAGTTCTTC. The V gene is TRBV7-9, the J gene TRBJ2-1, with D tentatively TRBD2 (6 bases). Trimming stripped 4 bases from V and 6 bases from J, with 19 bases between. Germline V gives CDR1 SEHNR, CDR2 FQNEAQ (reference sequence). The length of the CDR3 is 16 residues.

This clone was picked up a small number of times. This chain connects TRBV30 to TRBJ2-2; the match to TRBD1 covers 8 bases. The germline CDR1 and CDR2 sequences are GTSNPN and SVGIG (reference sequence). Losses at the gene ends were 5 bases for V and 5 bases for J; bases not matched to a gene: 7. The CDR3 loop spans 14 amino acids. CDR3 amino acids: CAWGQGAGTGELFF. The CDR3 nucleotides read TGTGCCTGGGGCCAGGGGGCAGGTACCGGGGAGCTGTTTTTT.

This chain joins TRBV4-2 and TRBJ1-1; D is uncertain. Deletions cut 1 base from V and 1 base from J, with 7 bases between. CDR3 length: 14 residues. Germline V gene sequence: CDR1 LGHNA, CDR2 YNFKEQ. Here the CDR3 reads CASSQGRENTEAFF. The DNA for the CDR3 is TGTGCCAGCAGCCAAGGGAGGGAGAACACTGAAGCTTTCTTT.

J is TRBJ2-1 and V is TRBV7-3; 15 bases agree with TRBD2. CDR1 SGHTA and CDR2 FQGTGA come from the germline V gene. With V trimmed by 3 bases and J by 4 bases, 4 bases remained unmatched. The CDR3 loop spans 17 amino acids. For the CDR3, the DNA is TGTGCCAGCAGCTTCACCGGGACTAGCGGGAGGTACAATGAGCAGTTCTTC. This translates into CASSFTGTSGRYNEQFF.

This clone was observed a few times. The V call is TRBV6-5, the J call TRBJ1-5; 7 nucleotides agree with TRBD1. The germline gives CDR1 MNHEY, CDR2 SVGAGI. Trimming took 6 bases from V and 4 from J; bases not matched to a gene: 9. The CDR3 consists of 15 residues. The CDR3 nucleotides are TGTGCCAGCAGAGACCTACAGGGGAAGAATCAGCCCCAGCATTTT. It translates to CASRDLQGKNQPQHF.

The chain links TRBV5-4 to TRBJ2-5, with TRBD1 identical over 7 bases. Germline trimming cut 4 bases from V and 5 bases from J; bases unmatched to any gene: 5. This CDR3 spans 13 amino acids. Germline assignment: CDR1 SGHNT and CDR2 YYREEE (reference sequence). The CDR3 sequence is CASSPQGLETQYF. As DNA, the CDR3 is TGTGCCAGCAGCCCACAGGGGTTGGAGACCCAGTACTTC.

This clone was observed a few times. This sample includes further DNA sequences coding for the same CDR3. This sequence joins TRBV7-9 and TRBJ1-5, with D tentatively TRBD1 (5 bases). This CDR3 comprises 13 residues. Trimming removed 4 bases at V and 1 base at J, with 5 bases between. Germline V gives CDR1 SEHNR, CDR2 FQNEAQ (reference sequence). CDR3 amino acids: CASSSGSNQPQHF. Here the CDR3 DNA reads TGTGCCAGCAGCTCAGGGAGCAATCAGCCCCAGCATTTT. Combining the CDR3 with reference TRBV7-9 and TRBJ1-5 gives the whole variable domain DTGVSQNPRHKITKRGQNVTFRCDPISEHNRLYWYRQTLGQGPEFLTYFQNEAQLEKSRLLSDRFSAERPKGSFSTLEIQRTEQGDSAMYLCASSSGSNQPQHFGDGTRLSIL.

This clone was observed a handful of times. The chain has TRBV7-9 and TRBJ1-2; perhaps TRBD1 as D (6 bases). V shed 4 bases and J shed 3 bases, with 6 bases lying between them. CDR3 length equals 12 residues. CDR1 and CDR2 (germline): SEHNR, FQNEAQ (reference sequence). CDR3 in amino acids: CASSWTDYGYTF. For the CDR3, the DNA is TGTGCCAGCAGCTGGACAGACTATGGCTACACCTTC.

Only a few counts were recorded for this clone. The genes are TRBV18 and TRBJ2-7; weak D call: TRBD1 (6 bases). From germline, CDR1 is KGHSH and CDR2 LQKENI. Between the trimmed V and J ends, which lost 3 bases and 1 base, there was a span of 10 bases. The CDR3 covers 14 residues. This CDR3 is CASSPYGQSYEQYF. The CDR3 DNA follows: TGTGCCAGCTCACCCTATGGACAGTCCTACGAGCAGTACTTC.

V usage is TRBV7-2 and J usage is TRBJ2-2; possible D gene TRBD2, 6 bases. Germline assignment: CDR1 SGHTA and CDR2 FQGNSA. Trimming removed 4 bases at V and 6 bases at J, with 15 bases between. This CDR3 is 15 amino acids long. CDR3 sequence reads: CASSSGWAGSGELFF. Written as DNA, the CDR3 is TGTGCCAGCAGCTCCGGATGGGCGGGGTCCGGGGAGCTGTTTTTT. Complete variable domain (other parts from reference TRBV7-2 and TRBJ2-2): GAGVSQSPSNKVTEKGKDVELRCDPISGHTALYWYRQSLGQGLEFLIYFQGNSAPDKSGLPSDRFSAERTGGSVSTLTIQRTQQEDSAVYLCASSSGWAGSGELFFGEGSRLTVL.

The V gene is TRBV28, the J gene TRBJ2-6; no firm D call. V lost 4 bases, J lost 0 bases, and 10 bases lay in between. The CDR3 is 16 residues long. Germline assignment: CDR1 MDHEN and CDR2 SYDVKM. This CDR3 is CASSSVGVSGANVLTF. CDR3 nucleotide sequence: TGTGCCAGCAGTTCGGTCGGTGTCTCTGGGGCCAACGTCCTGACTTTC.

This clone was found a few times. This chain uses TRBV5-1 with TRBJ1-2, with D perhaps TRBD1 (6 bases). Germline loops: CDR1 SGHRS, CDR2 YFSETQ. The CDR3 covers 16 residues. The V end lost 4 bases, the J end lost 6 bases, and 22 bases lay between the germline ends. CDR3 in DNA: TGCGCCAGCAGCCCGCGAGGGGCAGGGGAAGGGAATGGCTACACCTTC. Its translation is CASSPRGAGEGNGYTF.

The chain carries TRBV18 and TRBJ2-7, with 7 bases lining up with TRBD1. This CDR3 has 14 amino acids. V lost 3 bases and J lost 1; bases outside the gene matches: 3. Germline CDR1 is KGHSH and CDR2 is LQKENI. The CDR3 sequence is CASSPPGGSYEQYF. CDR3 coding DNA: TGTGCCAGCTCACCGCCAGGGGGTTCCTACGAGCAGTACTTC.

This clone was found a few times. V gene TRBV30 combines with J gene TRBJ1-1; D is perhaps TRBD1 (6 bases). CDR1 is GTSNPN and CDR2 is SVGIG in the germline V gene (reference sequence). Trimming left V 4 bases short and J 4 bases short, with 10 bases between. CDR3 length: 12 residues. The CDR3, as DNA: TGTGCCTGGATCACAGGGCCCACTGAAGCTTTCTTT. This gives the protein CAWITGPTEAFF.

The V gene is TRBV5-4, the J gene TRBJ2-2; a weak D match, TRBD1 (6 bases). Germline V gene data show CDR1 as SGHNT and CDR2 as YYREEE (reference sequence). CDR3 length: 16 residues. V was cut by 3 bases and J by 2 bases, with 14 bases left in between. Written as DNA, the CDR3 is TGTGCCAGCAGCTCGGGGACATTCTTAAACACCGGGGAGCTGTTTTTT. The encoded protein is CASSSGTFLNTGELFF. The full variable domain, completed using reference TRBV5-4 and TRBJ2-2, is ETGVTQSPTHLIKTRGQQVTLRCSSQSGHNTVSWYQQALGQGPQFIFQYYREEENGRGNFPPRFSGLQFPNYSSELNVNALELDDSALYLCASSSGTFLNTGELFFGEGSRLTVL.

This clone was observed a few times. The chain joins TRBV2 to TRBJ1-1, with TRBD1 as a possible D gene (5 bases). CDR3 length equals 13 residues. The V and J ends lost 6 bases and 4 bases respectively, with 12 bases between them. In germline, CDR1 is SNHLY, CDR2 FYNNEI. CDR3 sequence reads: CASSADSVTEAFF. The CDR3 DNA sequence: TGTGCCAGCAGCGCCGACAGTGTCACTGAAGCTTTCTTT. Drawing the rest from reference TRBV2 and TRBJ1-1, the complete variable domain is EPEVTQTPSHQVTQMGQEVILRCVPISNHLYFYWYRQILGQKVEFLVSFYNNEISEKSEIFDDQFSVERPDGSNFTLKIRSTKLEDSAMYFCASSADSVTEAFFGQGTRLTVV.

This chain joins TRBV15 and TRBJ2-7; no clear D. Looked up from germline, CDR1 is LNHNV and CDR2 is YYDKDF (reference sequence). V was shortened by 0 bases and J by 6 bases, with 12 bases between the two germline ends. This CDR3 region has 14 residues. CDR3 residues: CATSRDLANTEQYF. CDR3 coding DNA: TGTGCCACCAGCAGAGATTTGGCCAATACCGAGCAGTACTTC. Full variable domain (remainder filled in from reference TRBV15 and TRBJ2-7): DAMVIQNPRYQVTQFGKPVTLSCSQTLNHNVMYWYQQKSSQAPKLLFHYYDKDFNNEADTPDNFQSRRPNTSFCFLDIRSPGLGDTAMYLCATSRDLANTEQYFGPGTRLTVT.

The rearrangement joins TRBV11-2 to TRBJ2-3, with 10 nucleotides matching TRBD1. V shed 5 bases, J shed 0 bases, and the junction held 11 bases outside the gene matches. This CDR3 contains 18 residues. Per germline, CDR1 SGHAT and CDR2 FQNNGV. Here the CDR3 DNA reads TGTGCCAGCAGCACCGTCCCGGGACAGGGGCCGAGCACAGATACGCAGTATTTT. Translating gives CASSTVPGQGPSTDTQYF. The complete variable domain, with remaining parts taken from reference TRBV11-2 and TRBJ2-3, reads EAGVAQSPRYKIIEKRQSVAFWCNPISGHATLYWYQQILGQGPKLLIQFQNNGVVDDSQLPKDRFSAERLKGVDSTLKIQPAKLEDSAVYLCASSTVPGQGPSTDTQYFGPGTRLTVL.